The 6 T cell receptor beta chains below come from one sample, sequenced in a study of blood T cell repertoires in COVID-19. TCRdb's copy holds only in-frame clones and misses some; the assay was immunoSEQ multiplex PCR. The sample holds 200,000 to 250,000 clones; around 78% are singletons and the top ten take around 2.5%. Sequences were obtained from peripheral blood. All receptors derive from a woman between 65 and 79 years old with active or convalescent COVID-19.

The J gene is TRBJ1-6, the V gene TRBV7-9; 8 nucleotides agree with TRBD1. Germline CDR1 is SEHNR and CDR2 is FQNEAQ (reference sequence). V gave up 6 bases and J gave up 9 bases; unmatched junction bases: 10. The CDR3 covers 15 residues. CDR3 region: CASRAGPGGSSPLHF. The CDR3 DNA is TGTGCCAGCAGGGCAGGCCCAGGGGGCAGTTCACCCCTCCACTTT.

This sequence joins TRBV15 and TRBJ1-2; perhaps TRBD1 as D (6 bases). CDR3 length: 14 amino acids. V was cut by 1 base and J by 7 bases, with 13 bases left in between. The germline V gene has CDR1 LNHNV and CDR2 YYDKDF (reference sequence). This CDR3 reads CATSRGGGGLGYTF. The CDR3 coding sequence is TGTGCCACCAGCAGAGGAGGCGGGGGGCTTGGCTACACCTTC.

The chain recombines TRBV25-1 with TRBJ2-2; 11 bases fit TRBD2. In germline, CDR1 is MGHDK, CDR2 SYGVNS. J lost 8 bases, V lost 6 bases, and 11 bases had no gene match. This CDR3 region has 16 residues. This chain's CDR3 is CASSLTSGSMLGELFF. The CDR3 DNA reads TGTGCCAGCAGCCTTACTAGCGGGAGTATGTTAGGGGAGCTGTTTTTT.

This clone was observed a single time. The gene calls are TRBV5-1 and TRBJ2-5; TRBD1 agrees at 9 bases. This CDR3 has 14 amino acids. With 4 bases clipped from V and 5 bases from J, the junction kept 6 bases outside the gene matches. Germline V gives CDR1 SGHRS, CDR2 YFSETQ. This CDR3 reads CASSRGQGDETQYF. DNA for the CDR3: TGCGCCAGCAGCCGGGGACAGGGAGATGAGACCCAGTACTTC.

The CDR3 is CASSLWTGAYEQYF. In DNA, the CDR3 is TGTGCCAGCAGCTTATGGACAGGGGCCTACGAGCAGTACTTC. J is TRBJ2-7 and V is TRBV11-2, with 9 positions matching TRBD1. V dropped 2 bases and J dropped 2; count of bases not matched to a gene: 1. Germline assignment: CDR1 SGHAT and CDR2 FQNNGV. The CDR3 is 14 amino acids.

The V call is TRBV4-1, the J call TRBJ1-2; D perhaps matches TRBD1 (5 bases). Between the trimmed V and J ends, which lost 1 base and 3 bases, there was a span of 12 bases. The germline CDR1 and CDR2 sequences are MGHRA and YSYEKL. The CDR3 is made up of 15 amino acids. The CDR3 sequence is CASSQGTGEYYGYTF. Here the CDR3 DNA reads TGCGCCAGCAGCCAAGGTACAGGAGAGTACTATGGCTACACCTTC.